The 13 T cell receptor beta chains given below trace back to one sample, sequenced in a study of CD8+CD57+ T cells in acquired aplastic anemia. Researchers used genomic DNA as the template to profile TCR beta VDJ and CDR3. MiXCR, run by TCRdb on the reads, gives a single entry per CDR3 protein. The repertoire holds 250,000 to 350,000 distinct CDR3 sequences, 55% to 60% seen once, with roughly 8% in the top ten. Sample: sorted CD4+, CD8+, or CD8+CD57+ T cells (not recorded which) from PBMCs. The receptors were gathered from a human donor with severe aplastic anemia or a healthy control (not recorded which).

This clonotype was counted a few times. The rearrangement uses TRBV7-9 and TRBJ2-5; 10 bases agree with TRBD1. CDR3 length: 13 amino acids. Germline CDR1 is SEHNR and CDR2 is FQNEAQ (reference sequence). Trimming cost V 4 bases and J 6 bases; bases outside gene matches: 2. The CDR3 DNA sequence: TGTGCCAGCAGCTGGACAGGGGGAAAGACCCAGTACTTC. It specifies CASSWTGGKTQYF. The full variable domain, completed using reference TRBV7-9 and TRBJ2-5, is DTGVSQNPRHKITKRGQNVTFRCDPISEHNRLYWYRQTLGQGPEFLTYFQNEAQLEKSRLLSDRFSAERPKGSFSTLEIQRTEQGDSAMYLCASSWTGGKTQYFGPGTRLLVL.

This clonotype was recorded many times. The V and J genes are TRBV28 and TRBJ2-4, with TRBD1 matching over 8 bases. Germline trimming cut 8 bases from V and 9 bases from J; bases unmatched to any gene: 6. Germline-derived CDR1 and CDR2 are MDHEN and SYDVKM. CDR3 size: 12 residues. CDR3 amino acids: CASSYRGSIQYF. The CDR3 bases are TGTGCCAGCTCCTACAGGGGGAGCATTCAGTACTTC.

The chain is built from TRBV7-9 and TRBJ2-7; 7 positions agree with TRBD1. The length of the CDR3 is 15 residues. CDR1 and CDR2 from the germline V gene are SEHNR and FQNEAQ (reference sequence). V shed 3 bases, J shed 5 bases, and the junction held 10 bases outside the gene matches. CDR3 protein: CASSFFLDRADEQYF. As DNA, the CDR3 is TGTGCCAGCAGCTTTTTTCTCGACAGGGCCGACGAGCAGTACTTC.

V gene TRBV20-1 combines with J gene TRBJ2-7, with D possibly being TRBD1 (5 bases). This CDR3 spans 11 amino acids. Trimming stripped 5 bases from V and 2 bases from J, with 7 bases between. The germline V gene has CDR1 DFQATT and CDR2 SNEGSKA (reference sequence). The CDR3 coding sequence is TGCAGTGCTGGGGCTACCTACGAGCAGTACTTC. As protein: CSAGATYEQYF.

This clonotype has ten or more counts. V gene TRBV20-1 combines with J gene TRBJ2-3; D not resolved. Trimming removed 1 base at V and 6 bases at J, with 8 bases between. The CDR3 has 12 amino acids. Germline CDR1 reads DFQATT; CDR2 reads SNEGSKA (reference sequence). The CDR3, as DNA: TGCAGTGCTAGAGTGGGTTTGGATACGCAGTATTTT. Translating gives CSARVGLDTQYF.

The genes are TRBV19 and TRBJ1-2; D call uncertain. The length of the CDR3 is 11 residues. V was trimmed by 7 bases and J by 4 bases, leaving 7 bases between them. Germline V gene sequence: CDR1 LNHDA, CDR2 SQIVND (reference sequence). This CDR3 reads CASMKGYGYTF. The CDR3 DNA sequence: TGTGCCAGTATGAAGGGCTATGGCTACACCTTC.

The CDR3 loop reads CSVVGTRGPNEQFF. In DNA, the CDR3 is TGCAGCGTGGTCGGGACTAGAGGGCCCAATGAGCAGTTCTTC. The chain employs TRBV29-1 and TRBJ2-1, with 8 bases aligning to TRBD2. CDR3 length equals 14 residues. Looked up from germline, CDR1 is SQVTM and CDR2 is ANQGSEA. Unmatched junction bases numbered 10, after V lost 6 bases and J lost 6 bases.

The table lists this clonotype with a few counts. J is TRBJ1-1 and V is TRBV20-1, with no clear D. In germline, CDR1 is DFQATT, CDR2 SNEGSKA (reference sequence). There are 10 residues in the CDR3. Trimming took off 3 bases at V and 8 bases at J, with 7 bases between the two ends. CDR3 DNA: TGCAGTGCTAGGAGGCAGGAAGCTTTCTTT. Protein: CSARRQEAFF.

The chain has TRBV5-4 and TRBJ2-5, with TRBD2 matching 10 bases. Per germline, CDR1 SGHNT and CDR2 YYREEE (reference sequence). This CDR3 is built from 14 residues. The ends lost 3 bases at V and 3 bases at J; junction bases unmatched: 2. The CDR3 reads CASSWGTSEETQYF. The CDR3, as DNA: TGTGCCAGCAGCTGGGGGACTAGCGAAGAGACCCAGTACTTC.

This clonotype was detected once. The CDR3 region is CSAPRRGRTDTQYF. CDR3 sequence (DNA): TGCAGTGCCCCTCGAAGGGGGCGGACAGATACGCAGTATTTT. The J gene is TRBJ2-3, the V gene TRBV20-1; TRBD1 matches 7 bases. V trimming: 6 bases; J trimming: 3 bases; junction bases outside the gene matches: 9. Germline CDR1 and CDR2: DFQATT and SNEGSKA (reference sequence). This CDR3 has 14 residues.

The CDR3 DNA reads TGTGCCAGTAGTCTCGGACAGGGGCGACATGCAGAGACCCAGTACTTC. It codes for CASSLGQGRHAETQYF. The V gene is TRBV19, the J gene TRBJ2-5, with TRBD1 matching 9 bases. The trim removed 5 bases at V and 4 bases at J, leaving 11 bases unmatched. Germline V gene data show CDR1 as LNHDA and CDR2 as SQIVND (reference sequence). The CDR3 contains 16 residues.

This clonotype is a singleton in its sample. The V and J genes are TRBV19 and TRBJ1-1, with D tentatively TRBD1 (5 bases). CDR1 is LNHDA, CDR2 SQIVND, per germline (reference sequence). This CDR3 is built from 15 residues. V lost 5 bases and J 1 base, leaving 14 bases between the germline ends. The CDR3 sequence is CASSSRRDGNTEAFF. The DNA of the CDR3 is TGTGCCAGTAGTTCTCGCCGGGACGGGAACACTGAAGCTTTCTTT.

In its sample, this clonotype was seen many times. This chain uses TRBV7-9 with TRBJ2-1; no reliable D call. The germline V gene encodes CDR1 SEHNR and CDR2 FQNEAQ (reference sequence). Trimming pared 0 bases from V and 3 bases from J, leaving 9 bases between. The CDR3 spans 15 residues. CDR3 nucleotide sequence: TGTGCCAGCAGCTTAGCAGGTCCTGACTACAATGAGCAGTTCTTC. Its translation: CASSLAGPDYNEQFF.